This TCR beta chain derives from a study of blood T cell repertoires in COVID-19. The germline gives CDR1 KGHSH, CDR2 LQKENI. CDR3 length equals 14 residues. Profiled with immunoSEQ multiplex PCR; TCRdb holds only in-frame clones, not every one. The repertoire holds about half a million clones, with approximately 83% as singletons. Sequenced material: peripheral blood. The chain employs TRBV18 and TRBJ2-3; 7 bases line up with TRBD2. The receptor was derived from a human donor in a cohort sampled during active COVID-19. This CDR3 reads CTTSRGVGTDTQYF. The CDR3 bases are TGTACCACCTCACGGGGGGTAGGCACAGATACGCAGTATTTT.